The entry below gives a single T cell receptor beta chain sequence along with its context. The antigen remains undetermined. This entry belongs to a study of cytomegalovirus exposure and HLA in healthy donors. Findings and limits, study-wide: Beyond CMV serostatus, there was no information to go on about immune exposure. Investigators reported about 160 TCR beta chains as tied to cytomegalovirus. Likely technical artifact: a cluster of highly shared sequence variants. A later analysis reportedly identified an Asian-associated ancestry cluster as carrying fewer N-insertions than the approximately 670-donor mean.

This CDR3 is built from 15 residues. Trimming left V 1 base short and J 10 bases short, with 14 bases between. Germline-derived CDR1 and CDR2 are SGHTA and FQGTGA. PCR involved 60 Vbeta and 13 Jbeta primers. TCRdb keeps only in-frame clones here, not all; method: immunoSEQ multiplex PCR. Here the sample table reports around 130,000 clones. The V and J genes are TRBV7-3 and TRBJ1-6, with a tentative D call TRBD1 (6 bases). The source is a woman in her thirties or forties in good health and CMV-seronegative. The sample was PBMCs. The CDR3 spells CASSLRVRGESPLHF. The CDR3 DNA follows: TGTGCCAGCAGCTTAAGAGTCAGGGGAGAGTCACCCCTCCACTTT.